This TCR beta chain was profiled in a study of cytomegalovirus exposure and HLA in healthy donors. Across the study: A prior study identified approximately 120 million unique TCR beta sequences from about 180 million T cells. Early released data had around 79 million unique TCRs, all coming from HLA-typed donors. Study-wide points: In a later analysis, HLA-C alleles had the fewest associated TCRs, DRB1 alleles the most. Per published accounts, TCR beta sequences correctly predicted the HLA-A and HLA-B alleles of most subjects.

On this clone: Its antigen is unidentified.

The PCR ran on 60 Vbeta and 13 Jbeta primers. Measured with immunoSEQ multiplex PCR; TCRdb has only the in-frame clones, and not every one. The sample lists approximately 150,000 clones; just over 65% were seen once. The V gene's germline CDR1 is SGHRS and CDR2 YFSETQ. This CDR3 comprises 16 residues. V shed 0 bases, J shed 7 bases, and the junction held 7 bases outside the gene matches. The TCR originated in a woman aged 55 to 70 in good health and CMV-seronegative. The genes are TRBV5-1 and TRBJ1-2, with TRBD1 matching over 12 bases. The sequenced material came from PBMCs. The CDR3 DNA sequence: TGCGCCAGCAGCTTGGACCTGGGACAGGGGGCTGGTGGCTACACCTTC. Protein: CASSLDLGQGAGGYTF. The whole variable domain, filled in from reference TRBV5-1 and TRBJ1-2, reads KAGVTQTPRYLIKTRGQQVTLSCSPISGHRSVSWYQQTPGQGLQFLFEYFSETQRNKGNFPGRFSGRQFSNSRSEMNVSTLELGDSALYLCASSLDLGQGAGGYTFGSGTRLTVV.